This T cell receptor (beta chain) appears in the sequencing data of a study of blood T cell repertoires in COVID-19. Germline lookup yields CDR1 KGHDR and CDR2 SFDVKD. V shed 5 bases, J shed 0 bases, and the junction held 15 bases outside the gene matches. The CDR3 spans 19 residues. Generated by immunoSEQ multiplex PCR, the TCRdb table keeps only in-frame clones and is missing some. The table has some 340,000 clones, 90% to 95% seen once. Sequences were obtained from PBMCs or T cells enriched from blood (not recorded which). The receptor was isolated from a woman aged 25-40 years who had been exposed to COVID-19. The J gene is TRBJ2-7, the V gene TRBV24-1; 10 bases agree with TRBD1. CDR3 loop: CATSVPGVEGQGISYEQYF. In nucleotides, the CDR3 is TGTGCCACCAGTGTTCCGGGAGTGGAGGGACAGGGGATCTCCTACGAGCAGTACTTC.